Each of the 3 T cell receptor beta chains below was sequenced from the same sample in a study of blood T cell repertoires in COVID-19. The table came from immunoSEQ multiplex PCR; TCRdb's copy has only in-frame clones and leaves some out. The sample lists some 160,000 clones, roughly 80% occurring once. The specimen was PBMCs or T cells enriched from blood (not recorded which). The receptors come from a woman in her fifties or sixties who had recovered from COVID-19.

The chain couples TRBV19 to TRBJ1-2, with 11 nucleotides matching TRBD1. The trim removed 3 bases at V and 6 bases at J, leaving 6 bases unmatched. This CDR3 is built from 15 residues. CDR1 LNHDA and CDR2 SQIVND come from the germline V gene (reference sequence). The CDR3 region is CASSIRTGGDHGYTF. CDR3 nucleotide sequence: TGTGCCAGTAGTATCAGGACAGGGGGCGATCATGGCTACACCTTC.

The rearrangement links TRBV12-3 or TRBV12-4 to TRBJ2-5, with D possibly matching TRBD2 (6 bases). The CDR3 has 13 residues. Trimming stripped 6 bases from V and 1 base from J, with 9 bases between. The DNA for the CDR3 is TGTGCCAGCAGGCGGGGACCCCAAGAGACCCAGTACTTC. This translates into CASRRGPQETQYF.

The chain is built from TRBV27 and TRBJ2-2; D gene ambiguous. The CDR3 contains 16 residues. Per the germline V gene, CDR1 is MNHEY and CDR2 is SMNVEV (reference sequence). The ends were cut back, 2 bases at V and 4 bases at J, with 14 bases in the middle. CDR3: CASSLVAAAATGELFF. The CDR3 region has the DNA TGTGCCAGCAGTTTAGTGGCGGCTGCTGCCACCGGGGAGCTGTTTTTT.